This T cell receptor beta chain was retrieved from a study of human thymus T cells. Sequencing was performed with immunoSEQ multiplex PCR; in TCRdb, only in-frame clones are kept and a portion is missing. The sample has around 70,000 clones, 85% to 95% seen once. Resected material from corrective heart surgery provided the thymus tissue analysed. CDR1 and CDR2 from the germline V gene are SGHKS and YYEKEE (reference sequence). V gave up 3 bases and J gave up 11 bases, with 26 bases separating them. CDR3 length equals 16 residues. The sequenced sample was thymus tissue. This receptor was taken from a girl less than two years old with a congenital heart defect but otherwise immunologically healthy. The chain employs TRBV5-5 and TRBJ1-2; possible D gene TRBD1, 5 bases. The CDR3 sequence: CASSSKPDTHHPFYTF. The CDR3 DNA reads as TGTGCCAGCAGCTCCAAACCGGACACCCACCATCCTTTTTACACCTTC. Together with reference TRBV5-5 and TRBJ1-2, the CDR3 gives the full variable domain: DAGVTQSPTHLIKTRGQQVTLRCSPISGHKSVSWYQQVLGQGPQFIFQYYEKEERGRGNFPDRFSARQFPNYSSELNVNALLLGDSALYLCASSSKPDTHHPFYTFGSGTRLTVV.